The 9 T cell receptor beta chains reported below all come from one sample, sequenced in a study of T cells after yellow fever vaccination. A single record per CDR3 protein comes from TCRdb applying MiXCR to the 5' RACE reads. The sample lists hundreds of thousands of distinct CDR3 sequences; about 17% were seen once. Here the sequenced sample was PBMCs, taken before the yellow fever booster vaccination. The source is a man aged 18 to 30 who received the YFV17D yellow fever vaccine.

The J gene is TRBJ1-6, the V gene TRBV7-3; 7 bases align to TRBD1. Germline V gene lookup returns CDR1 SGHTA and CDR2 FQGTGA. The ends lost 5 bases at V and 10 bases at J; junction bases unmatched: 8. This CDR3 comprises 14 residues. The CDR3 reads CASSAQGIGSPLHF. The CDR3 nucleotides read TGTGCCAGCAGCGCACAGGGGATTGGGTCACCCCTCCACTTT.

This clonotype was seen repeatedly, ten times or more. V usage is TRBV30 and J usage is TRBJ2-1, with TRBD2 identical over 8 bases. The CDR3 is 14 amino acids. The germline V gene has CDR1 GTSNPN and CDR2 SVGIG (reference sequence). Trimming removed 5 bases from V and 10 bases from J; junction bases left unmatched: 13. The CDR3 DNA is TGTGCCTGGGAGCGGGGGCCGGGGTTTTCCGAGCAGTTCTTC. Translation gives CAWERGPGFSEQFF. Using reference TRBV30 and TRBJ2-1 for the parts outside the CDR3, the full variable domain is SQTIHQWPATLVQPVGSPLSLECTVEGTSNPNLYWYRQAAGRGLQLLFYSVGIGQISSEVPQNLSASRPQDRQFILSSKKLLLSDSGFYLCAWERGPGFSEQFFGPGTRLTVL.

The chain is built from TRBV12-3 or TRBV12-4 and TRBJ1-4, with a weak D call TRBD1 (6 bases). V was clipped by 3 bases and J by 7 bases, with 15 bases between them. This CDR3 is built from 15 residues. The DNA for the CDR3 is TGTGCCAGCAGTTTCGCCGGCAGGGGAAGTGAAAAACTGTTTTTT. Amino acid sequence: CASSFAGRGSEKLFF.

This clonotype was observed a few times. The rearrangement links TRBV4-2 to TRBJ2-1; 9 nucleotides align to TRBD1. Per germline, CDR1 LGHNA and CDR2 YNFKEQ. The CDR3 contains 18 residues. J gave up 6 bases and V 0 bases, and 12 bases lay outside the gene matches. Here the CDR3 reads CASSQDWARTGDPNEQFF. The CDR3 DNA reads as TGTGCCAGCAGCCAAGATTGGGCGAGGACAGGGGACCCCAATGAGCAGTTCTTC.

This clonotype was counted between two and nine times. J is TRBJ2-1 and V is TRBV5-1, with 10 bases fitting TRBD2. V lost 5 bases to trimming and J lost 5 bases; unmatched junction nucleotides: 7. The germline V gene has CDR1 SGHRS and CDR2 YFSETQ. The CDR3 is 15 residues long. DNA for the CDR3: TGCGCCAGCAGACTCGGGACTAGCGCCCACAATGAGCAGTTCTTC. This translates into CASRLGTSAHNEQFF.

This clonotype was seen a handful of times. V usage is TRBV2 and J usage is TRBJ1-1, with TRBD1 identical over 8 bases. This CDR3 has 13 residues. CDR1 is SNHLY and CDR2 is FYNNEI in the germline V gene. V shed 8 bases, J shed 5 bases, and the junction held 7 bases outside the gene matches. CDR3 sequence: CASRGQVLTEAFF. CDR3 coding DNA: TGTGCCAGCCGGGGACAGGTATTAACTGAAGCTTTCTTT.

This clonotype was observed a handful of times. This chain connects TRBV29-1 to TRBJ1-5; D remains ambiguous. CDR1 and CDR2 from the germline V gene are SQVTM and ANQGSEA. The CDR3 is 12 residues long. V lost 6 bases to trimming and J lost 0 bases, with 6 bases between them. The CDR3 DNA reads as TGCAGCGTAGTTGATAGCAATCAGCCCCAGCATTTT. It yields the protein CSVVDSNQPQHF.

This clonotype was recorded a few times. For the CDR3, the DNA is TGTGCCAGCAGTTACTCGGAAAATCAGCCCCAGCATTTT. Its translation is CASSYSENQPQHF. The rearrangement links TRBV6-5 to TRBJ1-5; D ambiguous. CDR3 length equals 13 residues. Between the trimmed V and J ends, which lost 0 bases and 4 bases, there was a span of 4 bases. Per the germline V gene, CDR1 is MNHEY and CDR2 is SVGAGI.

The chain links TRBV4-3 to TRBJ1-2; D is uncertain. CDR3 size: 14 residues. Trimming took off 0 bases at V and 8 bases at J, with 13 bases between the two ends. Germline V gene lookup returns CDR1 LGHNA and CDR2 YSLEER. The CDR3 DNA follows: TGCGCCAGCAGCCAAGATACTTCCCCCAGGGGCTACACCTTC. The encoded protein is CASSQDTSPRGYTF.